The rows below give T cell receptor beta chains drawn from one sample of a study of T cells expressing NK-cell markers. Using the 5' RACE reads, TCRdb records one entry per CDR3 protein without DNA. The sample table includes some 390,000 distinct CDR3 sequences. The sequenced material came from blood T cells: a sorted CD56 or NKG2C T cell subset, CD4+ or CD8+ T cells, or bulk PBMC T cells (not recorded which). The receptor set was obtained from a woman in her 50s in good health. The CDR3 runs from the conserved cysteine through the conserved F or W.

j_call: TRBJ1-6; v_call: TRBV20-1; cdr3_aa: CSATTGEGVVSPLHF
j_call: TRBJ2-1; v_call: TRBV25-1; cdr3_aa: CASSDTILISVGLNEQFF
j_call: TRBJ1-2; v_call: TRBV20-1; cdr3_aa: CSARRDRGSNYGYTF
j_call: TRBJ2-3; v_call: TRBV6-5; cdr3_aa: CASSYYPSGGTDTQYF
j_call: TRBJ1-5; v_call: TRBV21-1; cdr3_aa: CASSRLCGDSSNQPQHF
j_call: TRBJ2-3; v_call: TRBV6-1; cdr3_aa: CASIPLSGSTDTQYF
j_call: TRBJ2-5; v_call: TRBV5-1; cdr3_aa: CASSPQAGGGQETQYF
j_call: TRBJ2-1; v_call: TRBV12-3/TRBV12-4; cdr3_aa: CASSSHQAGAYNEQFF
j_call: TRBJ2-5; v_call: TRBV11-3; cdr3_aa: CASSLDRRRGLYQETQYF
j_call: TRBJ2-1; v_call: TRBV24-1; cdr3_aa: CATSDIDRGSYNEQFF
j_call: TRBJ2-3; v_call: TRBV2; cdr3_aa: CASTATGSDTQYF
j_call: TRBJ2-3; v_call: TRBV4-1; cdr3_aa: CASSQQTRGADTQYF
j_call: TRBJ2-1; v_call: TRBV5-1; cdr3_aa: CASSFVVDNEQFF
j_call: TRBJ2-5; v_call: TRBV7-9; cdr3_aa: CASSGGEYQETQYF
j_call: TRBJ1-4; v_call: TRBV7-9; cdr3_aa: CASSLALSPHATNEKLFF
j_call: TRBJ2-1; v_call: TRBV7-3; cdr3_aa: CASSLRASGRNEQFF
j_call: TRBJ2-1; v_call: TRBV18; cdr3_aa: CASSPRLAASGNEQFF
j_call: TRBJ2-7; v_call: TRBV5-1; cdr3_aa: CASSLSTGLEQYF
j_call: TRBJ2-5; v_call: TRBV2; cdr3_aa: CASSVGFGGGETQYF
j_call: TRBJ2-5; v_call: TRBV5-1; cdr3_aa: CASSLRGQGAVSQETQYF
j_call: TRBJ2-7; v_call: TRBV4-1; cdr3_aa: CASSPRSGGTYEQYF
j_call: TRBJ2-2; v_call: TRBV24-1; cdr3_aa: CATRSAQGHTGELFF
j_call: TRBJ2-3; v_call: TRBV7-3; cdr3_aa: CASSSRQGVGTDTQYF
j_call: TRBJ2-2; v_call: TRBV24-1; cdr3_aa: CATSGAPPGQVNTGELFF
j_call: TRBJ2-3; v_call: TRBV29-1; cdr3_aa: CSGIQGPDTQYF
j_call: TRBJ2-1; v_call: TRBV11-2; cdr3_aa: CASSFPLAASSDNEQFF
j_call: TRBJ2-5; v_call: TRBV10-3; cdr3_aa: CAIRRTSGSTETQYF
j_call: TRBJ2-1; v_call: TRBV3-1; cdr3_aa: CASSQILSGRAGEQFF
j_call: TRBJ2-7; v_call: TRBV7-7; cdr3_aa: CASSLAGTGNEQYF
j_call: TRBJ2-3; v_call: TRBV24-1; cdr3_aa: CATGRKDTQYF
j_call: TRBJ1-5; v_call: TRBV5-1; cdr3_aa: CASSWGQGGQPQHF
j_call: TRBJ2-2; v_call: TRBV6-5; cdr3_aa: CASRRHGQANTGELFF
j_call: TRBJ1-5; v_call: TRBV27; cdr3_aa: CASSTYGQPQHF
j_call: TRBJ2-7; v_call: TRBV5-1; cdr3_aa: CASSLAVFRRSYEQYF